The T cell receptor (beta chain) described here comes from a study of blood T cell repertoires in COVID-19. Study-wide context: The study drew acute and convalescent COVID-19 samples from the United States, Italy and Spain. Nucleic acid was either cDNA or gDNA, and it came from T cells, B-cell-depleted T cells, or PBMCs.

In the original analysis: How many nucleated cells were present was estimated from reference gene primer amplification. TCRdb keeps only in-frame clones here, not all; method: immunoSEQ multiplex PCR. V, J and clone size reflect that table, while D and trimming were determined from the DNA. The sample records roughly 500,000 clones, 80% to 90% being singletons. This CDR3 has 16 residues. The germline V gene encodes CDR1 MNHEY and CDR2 SVGAGI. V dropped 2 bases and J dropped 8; count of bases not matched to a gene: 13. The sequence derives from a human donor in a cohort sampled during active COVID-19. The chain combines TRBV6-5 with TRBJ1-2; 8 bases are shared with TRBD1. The sequenced sample consisted of peripheral blood. CDR3 DNA sequence: TGTGCCAGCAGTTACCAAAGGACAGGGCGGAGGGAAGGCTACACCTTC. It specifies CASSYQRTGRREGYTF.